These 3 T cell receptor beta chains came from one sample sequenced in a study of cytomegalovirus exposure and HLA in healthy donors. The PCR contained 60 Vbeta and 13 Jbeta primers. Profiled with immunoSEQ multiplex PCR; TCRdb holds only in-frame clones, not every one. This table holds approximately 110,000 clones, roughly 85% found once. The sequencing sample was made of PBMCs. All receptors come from a woman in her 40s in good health and CMV-seronegative.

This sequence joins TRBV30 and TRBJ2-7, with TRBD1 identical over 9 bases. The CDR3 loop spans 13 amino acids. V shed 5 bases, J shed 6 bases, and the junction held 8 bases outside the gene matches. Germline V lookup: CDR1 GTSNPN, CDR2 SVGIG (reference sequence). The DNA for the CDR3 is TGTGCCTGGGTCCGGGACAGGGATGGCGAGCAGTACTTC. Its translation: CAWVRDRDGEQYF.

The V gene is TRBV19, the J gene TRBJ2-3; 7 bases are shared with TRBD1. J gave up 2 bases and V 3 bases, and 5 bases lay outside the gene matches. Germline V gene sequence: CDR1 LNHDA, CDR2 SQIVND (reference sequence). This CDR3 is 15 amino acids long. CDR3 residues: CASSITRGNTDTQYF. CDR3 DNA: TGTGCCAGTAGTATCACCAGGGGGAACACAGATACGCAGTATTTT.

Only a few counts were recorded for this clone. The CDR3 sequence: CASSVASVETQYF. The CDR3 DNA reads TGTGCCAGCAGCGTGGCTAGCGTAGAGACCCAGTACTTC. The V call is TRBV7-2, the J call TRBJ2-5; TRBD2 might be the D (6 bases). The V gene lost 5 bases and the J gene lost 4 bases, with 11 bases spanning the gap. The CDR3 is made up of 13 amino acids. The germline V gene encodes CDR1 SGHTA and CDR2 FQGNSA.